These 14 T cell receptor beta chains were sequenced from one sample in a study of cytomegalovirus exposure and HLA in healthy donors. The PCR had 60 Vbeta and 13 Jbeta primers. TCRdb's table, derived via immunoSEQ multiplex PCR, lists solely in-frame clones and lacks some. The sample consists of under 200,000 clones, approximately 82% of them appearing once. Material: PBMCs. Source of these receptors: a young woman in good health and CMV-seronegative.

The rearrangement uses TRBV19 and TRBJ2-4, with 8 bases that match TRBD2. V gave up 6 bases and J gave up 3 bases; unmatched junction bases: 7. This CDR3 comprises 15 residues. Germline CDR1 reads LNHDA; CDR2 reads SQIVND (reference sequence). DNA of the CDR3: TGTGCCAGTAGGAGCGGGAGAGAGGACAAAAACATTCAGTACTTC. It specifies CASRSGREDKNIQYF.

The chain uses TRBV27 and TRBJ2-1; 12 bases agree with TRBD2. Per the germline V gene, CDR1 is MNHEY and CDR2 is SMNVEV (reference sequence). CDR3 size: 17 residues. The V and J ends lost 3 bases and 0 bases, in that order; junction bases with no gene match: 3. CDR3 amino acids: CASSFLGLAGSYNEQFF. CDR3 DNA: TGTGCCAGCAGTTTCCTGGGACTAGCGGGCTCCTACAATGAGCAGTTCTTC.

This clone has only one observation. V gene TRBV11-2 combines with J gene TRBJ2-5; 9 positions match TRBD2. Germline values: CDR1 SGHAT, CDR2 FQNNGV. This CDR3 is built from 16 residues. J gave up 3 bases and V 1 base, and 6 bases lay outside the gene matches. The CDR3: CASSLVSGSLKETQYF. In DNA form, the CDR3 reads TGTGCCAGCAGCTTAGTTAGCGGGAGCTTAAAAGAGACCCAGTACTTC.

This rearrangement joins TRBV5-8 to TRBJ1-5, with 7 nucleotides matching TRBD1. Germline-derived CDR1 and CDR2 are SGHTS and YDEGEE. The CDR3 is made up of 17 amino acids. V was clipped by 4 bases and J by 9 bases; unmatched bases: 19. This CDR3 reads CASSLSRRTGLLMPQHF. The CDR3 DNA sequence: TGTGCCAGCAGCCTTTCACGCAGGACAGGCCTCTTGATGCCCCAGCATTTT.

The rearrangement links TRBV29-1 to TRBJ1-2; D might be TRBD1 (6 bases). The CDR3 has 15 residues. The germline V and J ends were trimmed by 7 bases and 2 bases, with 20 bases remaining between them. Germline loops: CDR1 SQVTM, CDR2 ANQGSEA. The CDR3, as DNA: TGCAGCGACGTCTCCTCTGGACAGAGAAACTATGGCTACACCTTC. This gives the protein CSDVSSGQRNYGYTF.

In DNA form, the CDR3 reads TGTGCCAGCAGCTTAGCGCCGAGGACTGAAGCTTTCTTT. Encoded protein: CASSLAPRTEAFF. The V gene is TRBV7-2, the J gene TRBJ1-1; no definite D call. V was trimmed by 0 bases and J by 5 bases, leaving 7 bases between them. The CDR3 length is 13 residues. Germline assignment: CDR1 SGHTA and CDR2 FQGNSA.

This chain connects TRBV27 to TRBJ1-5, with D tentatively TRBD1 (5 bases). Trimming left V 6 bases short and J 3 bases short, with 15 bases between. Germline V gene sequence: CDR1 MNHEY, CDR2 SMNVEV (reference sequence). CDR3 length: 15 amino acids. The DNA for the CDR3 is TGTGCCAGCAGCTTTCAGGGCTCAGACAATCAGCCCCAGCATTTT. Residues: CASSFQGSDNQPQHF.

The chain combines TRBV28 with TRBJ1-2; TRBD1 aligns across 9 bases. V shed 2 bases, J shed 8 bases, and the junction held 9 bases outside the gene matches. The CDR3 runs 15 residues. Germline V gene sequence: CDR1 MDHEN, CDR2 SYDVKM. The CDR3 loop is CASSLEDRGIFGYTF. CDR3 bases: TGTGCCAGCAGTTTAGAGGACAGGGGAATATTCGGCTACACCTTC.

This chain connects TRBV4-3 to TRBJ2-5; perhaps TRBD1 as D (5 bases). V lost 0 bases, J lost 2 bases, and 10 bases lay in between. The germline gives CDR1 LGHNA, CDR2 YSLEER. The CDR3 has 15 residues. The CDR3 sequence: CASSQERDSQETQYF. Written as DNA, the CDR3 is TGCGCCAGCAGCCAAGAAAGAGACAGTCAAGAGACCCAGTACTTC.

V usage is TRBV7-9 and J usage is TRBJ1-2; the D is unclear. Germline V gene sequence: CDR1 SEHNR, CDR2 FQNEAQ (reference sequence). The V end lost 5 bases, the J end lost 4 bases, and 8 bases lay between the germline ends. The CDR3 has 12 residues. The CDR3 coding sequence is TGTGCCAGCAGCCCATCATCCTATGGCTACACCTTC. Translation: CASSPSSYGYTF. Full variable domain (outside the CDR3, taken from reference TRBV7-9 and TRBJ1-2): DTGVSQNPRHKITKRGQNVTFRCDPISEHNRLYWYRQTLGQGPEFLTYFQNEAQLEKSRLLSDRFSAERPKGSFSTLEIQRTEQGDSAMYLCASSPSSYGYTFGSGTRLTVV.

V gene TRBV27 combines with J gene TRBJ2-3, with 8 bases identical to TRBD2. The CDR3 sequence is 16 residues long. Germline CDR1 reads MNHEY; CDR2 reads SMNVEV (reference sequence). V shed 5 bases and J 1 base; nucleotides not matched to a gene: 8. The CDR3 nucleotides read TGTGCCAGCAGTGAACCCACTAGCGGTCGCACAGATACGCAGTATTTT. The encoded protein is CASSEPTSGRTDTQYF.

The rearrangement uses TRBV7-9 and TRBJ2-1; no clear D. The CDR3 consists of 11 residues. Germline loops: CDR1 SEHNR, CDR2 FQNEAQ (reference sequence). The V gene lost 8 bases and the J gene lost 9 bases, with 11 bases spanning the gap. The CDR3 reads CASSRSGEQFF. CDR3 coding DNA: TGTGCCAGCTCCCGTTCGGGTGAGCAGTTCTTC.

The chain joins TRBV6-6 to TRBJ1-5, with a possible D match to TRBD1 (6 bases). In germline, CDR1 is MNHNY, CDR2 SVGAGI (reference sequence). With 2 bases removed from V and 4 bases from J, the gap between germline ends came to 12 bases. CDR3 size: 15 residues. The CDR3 spells CASSYTGQPNQPQHF. The DNA for the CDR3 is TGTGCCAGCAGTTACACTGGACAGCCTAATCAGCCCCAGCATTTT.

The genes are TRBV11-2 and TRBJ2-5; 13 bases fit TRBD2. Germline V gives CDR1 SGHAT, CDR2 FQNNGV. CDR3 length: 17 amino acids. V lost 4 bases and J lost 3; bases outside the gene matches: 8. The CDR3 sequence is CASSSLWTSGSKETQYF. The CDR3 nucleotides are TGTGCCAGCAGCTCCTTATGGACTAGCGGGAGTAAAGAGACCCAGTACTTC.